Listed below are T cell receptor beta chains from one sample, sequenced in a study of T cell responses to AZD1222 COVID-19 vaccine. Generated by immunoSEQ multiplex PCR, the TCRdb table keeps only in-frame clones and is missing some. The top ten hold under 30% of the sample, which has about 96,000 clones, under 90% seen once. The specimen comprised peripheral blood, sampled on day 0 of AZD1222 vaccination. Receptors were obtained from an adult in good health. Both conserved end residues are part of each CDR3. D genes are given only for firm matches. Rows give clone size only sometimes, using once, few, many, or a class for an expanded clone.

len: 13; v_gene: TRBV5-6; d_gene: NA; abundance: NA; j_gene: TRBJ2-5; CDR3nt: TGTGCCAGCAGCCTCAGGCGTTACGAGACCCAGTACTTC; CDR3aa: CASSLRRYETQYF
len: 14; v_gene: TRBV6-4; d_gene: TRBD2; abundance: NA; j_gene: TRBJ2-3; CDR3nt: TGTGCCAGTGAGCGGGAGGGCCCCGCAGATACGCAGTATTTT; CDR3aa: CASEREGPADTQYF
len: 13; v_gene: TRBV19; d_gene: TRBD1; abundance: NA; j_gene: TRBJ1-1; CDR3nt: TGTGCCAGTAGTACGGGACAGGGGGCTGAAGCTTTCTTT; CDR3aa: CASSTGQGAEAFF
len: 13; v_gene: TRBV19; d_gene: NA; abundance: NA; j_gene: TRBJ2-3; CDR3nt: TGTGCCAGTAGCAGACAGTCCACAGATACGCAGTATTTT; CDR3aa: CASSRQSTDTQYF
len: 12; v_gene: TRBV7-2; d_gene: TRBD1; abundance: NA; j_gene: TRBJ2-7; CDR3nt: TGTGCCAGCAGAAGACAGGGGTACGAGCAGTACTTC; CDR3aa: CASRRQGYEQYF
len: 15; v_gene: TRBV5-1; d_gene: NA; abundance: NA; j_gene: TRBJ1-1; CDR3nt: TGCGCCAGCAGCAGCCTCGGGGGAGGGAACACTGAAGCTTTCTTT; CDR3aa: CASSSLGGGNTEAFF
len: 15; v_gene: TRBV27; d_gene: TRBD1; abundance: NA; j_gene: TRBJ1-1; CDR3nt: TGTGCCAGCAGTTTATTGGGACAGTCGAACACTGAAGCTTTCTTT; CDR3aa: CASSLLGQSNTEAFF
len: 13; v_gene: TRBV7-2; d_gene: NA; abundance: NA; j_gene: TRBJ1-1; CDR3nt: TGTGCCAGCAGCAGCGACAGTCCTTGGGGAGCTTTCTTT; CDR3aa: CASSSDSPWGAFF
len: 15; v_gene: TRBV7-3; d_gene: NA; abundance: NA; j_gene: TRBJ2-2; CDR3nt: TGTGCCAGCAGCCTACAGGGAAGGCGCACCGGGGAGCTGTTTTTT; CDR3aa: CASSLQGRRTGELFF
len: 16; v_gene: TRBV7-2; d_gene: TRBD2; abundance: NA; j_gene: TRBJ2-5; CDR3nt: TGTGCCAGCAGCTACCTAGCGGGAGTTGGGAGAGAGACCCAGTACTTC; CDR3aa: CASSYLAGVGRETQYF
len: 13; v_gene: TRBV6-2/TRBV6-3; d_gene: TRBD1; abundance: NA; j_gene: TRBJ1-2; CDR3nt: TGTGCCAGCAGGTACGGGACAGCGTATGGCTACACCTTC; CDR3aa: CASRYGTAYGYTF
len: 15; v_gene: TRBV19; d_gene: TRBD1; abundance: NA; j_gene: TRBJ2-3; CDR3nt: TGTGCCAGTAGTCCTCGGACAGGTGGGACAGATACGCAGTATTTT; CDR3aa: CASSPRTGGTDTQYF
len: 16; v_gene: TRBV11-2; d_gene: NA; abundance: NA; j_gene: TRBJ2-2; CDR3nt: TGTGCCAGCAACAAAATAATGGGCGCAAACACCGGGGAGCTGTTTTTT; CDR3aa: CASNKIMGANTGELFF
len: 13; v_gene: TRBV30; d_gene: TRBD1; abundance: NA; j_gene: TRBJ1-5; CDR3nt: TGTGCCTGGGACAGGGGGATCGATCAGCCCCAGCATTTT; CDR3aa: CAWDRGIDQPQHF
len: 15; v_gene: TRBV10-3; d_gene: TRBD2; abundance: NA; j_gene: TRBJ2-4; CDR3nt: TGTGCCATCAGCTCTAGCGGGAATACCAAAAACATTCAGTACTTC; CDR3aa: CAISSSGNTKNIQYF
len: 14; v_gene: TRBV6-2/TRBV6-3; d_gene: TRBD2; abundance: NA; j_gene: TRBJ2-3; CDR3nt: TGTGCCAGCAGCTTAGCGGGAGATGGGGATACGCAGTATTTT; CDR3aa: CASSLAGDGDTQYF
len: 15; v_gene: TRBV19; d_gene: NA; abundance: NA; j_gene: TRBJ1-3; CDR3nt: TGTGCCAGTAAAGACAGGACGGGCTCTGGAAACACCATATATTTT; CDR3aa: CASKDRTGSGNTIYF
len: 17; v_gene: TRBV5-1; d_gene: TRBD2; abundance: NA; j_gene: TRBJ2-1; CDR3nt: TGCGCCAGCAGCTTGGAGTTTGCGGGAGGGTCCTACAATGAGCAGTTCTTC; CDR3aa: CASSLEFAGGSYNEQFF
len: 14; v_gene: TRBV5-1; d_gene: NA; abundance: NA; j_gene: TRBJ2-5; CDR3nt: TGCGCCAGCAGCTACGGCGAGTACGGGGAGACCCAGTACTTC; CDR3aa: CASSYGEYGETQYF
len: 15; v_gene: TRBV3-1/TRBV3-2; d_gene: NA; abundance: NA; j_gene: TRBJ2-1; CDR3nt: TGTGCCAGCAGCCAACGGGACTCCTTTTACAATGAGCAGTTCTTC; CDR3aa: CASSQRDSFYNEQFF
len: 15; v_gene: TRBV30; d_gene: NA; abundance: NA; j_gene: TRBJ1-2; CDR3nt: TGTGCCTGGAGCTTCGGGACGCAGTGGCACTATGGCTACACCTTC; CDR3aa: CAWSFGTQWHYGYTF
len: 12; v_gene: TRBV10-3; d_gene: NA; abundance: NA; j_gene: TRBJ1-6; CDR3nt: TGTGCCATCAGTGACCCGGGTTCACCCCTCCACTTT; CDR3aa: CAISDPGSPLHF
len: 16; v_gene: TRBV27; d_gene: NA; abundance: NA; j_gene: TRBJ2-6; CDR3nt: TGTGCCAGCAGTTCCCCTCTGCTCTCTGGGGCCAACGTCCTGACTTTC; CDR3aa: CASSSPLLSGANVLTF
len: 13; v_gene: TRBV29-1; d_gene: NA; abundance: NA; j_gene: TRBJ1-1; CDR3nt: TGCAGCGCAAACAGGAACATGAACACTGAAGCTTTCTTT; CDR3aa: CSANRNMNTEAFF
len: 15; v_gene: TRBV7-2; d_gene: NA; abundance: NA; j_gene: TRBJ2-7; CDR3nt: TGTGCCAGCAGCTTAGCCGCCCGGTCTCCAAGCGAGCAGTACTTC; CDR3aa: CASSLAARSPSEQYF
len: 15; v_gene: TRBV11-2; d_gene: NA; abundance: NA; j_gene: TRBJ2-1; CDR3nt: TGTGCCAGCAGCTTATTGGCAGGCTCCTACAATGAGCAGTTCTTC; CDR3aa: CASSLLAGSYNEQFF
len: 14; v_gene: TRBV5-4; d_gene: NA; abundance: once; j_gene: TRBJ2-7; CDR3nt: TGTGCCAGCAGCTTAATCGCGGGAACCTACGAGCAGTACTTC; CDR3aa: CASSLIAGTYEQYF
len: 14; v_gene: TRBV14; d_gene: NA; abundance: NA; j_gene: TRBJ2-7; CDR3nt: TGTGCCAGCAGCCCTGGGGTAGGGAACTACGAGCAGTACTTC; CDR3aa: CASSPGVGNYEQYF
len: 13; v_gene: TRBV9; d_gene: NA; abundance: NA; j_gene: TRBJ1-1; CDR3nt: TGTGCCAGCAGCGTAGACATTTACACTGAAGCTTTCTTT; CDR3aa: CASSVDIYTEAFF